This T cell receptor (beta chain) derives from a study of T-cell reconstitution after alpha-beta-depleted transplantation in children. Unique molecular identifiers were used to barcode this TCRbeta library. TCRdb used MiXCR to reprocess the PCR reads, holding one entry per CDR3 protein. The sample holds 150,000 to 250,000 distinct CDR3 sequences, approximately 15% seen once. At least ten counts were recorded for this clonotype. Here the sequenced sample was PBMCs from the stem cell graft donor, taken from the stem cell graft. The clonotype comes from a human donor who donated a stem cell graft to a child with acute lymphoblastic leukemia.

As DNA, the CDR3 is TGCGCCAGCAGCTTGAACGCTGGCTCGTTCACAGATACGCAGTATTTT. Amino acid sequence: CASSLNAGSFTDTQYF. The chain combines TRBV5-1 with TRBJ2-3; unclear D gene. The CDR3 spans 16 residues. Germline V gives CDR1 SGHRS, CDR2 YFSETQ. Trimming shortened V by 1 base and J by 2 bases, and 14 bases separated the two germline ends.